This TCR beta chain was profiled in a study of blood T cell repertoires in COVID-19 (dated by TCRdb to about 2020). Notes on the research overall: The collaborator samples originated in the United States, Italy and Spain and spanned the acute and convalescent phases of COVID-19. The prospective study material was composed of cDNA or gDNA derived from T cells, B-cell-depleted T cells, or PBMCs. The dataset comprised deeply sampled blood TCRbeta repertoires from subjects exposed to, actively infected with, or recovered from COVID-19. The repertoires were released in a freely available public database meant as a resource for research on the immune response to SARS-CoV-2. The samples were drawn from two sources: the first 160 participants of the ongoing ImmuneRACE study, and approximately 1,300 subjects contributed by 6 global collaborators. Nearly every sample came with metadata listing a de-identified subject ID, COVID-19 status, age in years and sex. Where HLA class I and class II types were available, the types were taken from metadata supplied by the sample provider, not from assay-based typing.

What the work shows at the level of the full study, not this receptor alone: The quantity of clinical and demographic metadata differed by source and by participant and was supplied without curation.

TCRbeta CDR3 regions were amplified from genomic DNA by means of the immunoSEQ Assay, a bias-controlled multiplex PCR. On the authors' methods: Within the assay, amplification of reference gene primers was used to estimate how many nucleated cells each sample contained. To quantify the absolute abundance of each unique TCRbeta CDR3 rearrangement, sequence reads were collapsed and filtered. For each sample, productive Simpson clonality was calculated by taking the square root of Simpson's diversity index across productive rearrangements. As stored in TCRdb, this immuneACCESS dataset retains in-frame rearrangements with V and J assigned. A fraction of the clones does not appear; measured against another copy, unresolved V genes explain less than half of the discrepancy, and the remainder lacks a known reason. V and J calls and clone size come straight from that table; D and trimming were deduced from the DNA. For this sample there are fewer than 450,000 clones; 88% appear just once. The top ten clones comprise roughly 13% of the sample.

Clipping removes 4 bases from V and 5 bases from J, with 7 as the unmatched junction base count. CDR1 and CDR2 are drawn from the germline V gene: SQVTM, ANQGSEA. The CDR3 sequence holds 13 residues, the cysteine and phenylalanine included. Only the CDR3 DNA is retained, 39 bases long and in frame from the first base. One collaborating source in Seattle enrolled patients while the patients were actively infected and followed the patients over time throughout the course of disease. Whole blood was collected in K2EDTA tubes by collaborating institutions according to the institutions' own protocols. Collaborator samples were shipped for TCRbeta analysis as frozen whole blood, isolated PBMCs, or DNA extracted from either sample type. Regarding this clone: Its antigen has not been determined. Base qualities are not provided; no much larger clone lies one nucleotide away.

The chain is assembled from TRBV29-1 and TRBJ2-7; TRBD1 fits 8 bases in the junction. The clonotype originates from a woman between 45 and 65 years old with COVID-19, enrolled during active disease. The sequenced material came from peripheral blood. The DNA is as follows: TGCAGCGTTGGCAGGGGGCGCGTTGACGAGCAGTACTTC. This translates into CSVGRGRVDEQYF.